Presented here are 27 T cell receptor beta chains from one specimen sequenced in a study of cytomegalovirus exposure and HLA in healthy donors (dated by TCRdb to 2016 to 2017). Libraries were constructed by the immunoSEQ multiplex PCR assay. A mixture of 60 forward primers for TCR Vbeta segments and 13 reverse primers for TCR Jbeta segments was used in the multiplex PCR. Imported from immuneACCESS, the table was reduced by TCRdb to in-frame sequences with V and J called. These copies leave out some clones; in studies compared against another copy, an unresolved V gene accounts for under half, and the cause of the remainder is not known. The sample data list some 170,000 clones, and approximately 81% of these were observed just once. The ten largest clones represent 2% to 2.5% of the sample. Sequences were obtained from PBMCs. Receptors were obtained from a woman in her 30s in good health and CMV-seronegative.

The chain has TRBV14 and TRBJ1-2, with D possibly matching TRBD1 (5 bases). From germline, CDR1 is SGHDN and CDR2 FVKESK. The V end lost 2 bases, the J end lost 2 bases, and 12 bases lay between the germline ends. The CDR3 totals 15 residues. CDR3 bases: TGTGCCAGCAGCCAAACAGGCCATCCCAACTATGGCTACACCTTC. Its translation: CASSQTGHPNYGYTF.

This chain uses TRBV28 with TRBJ2-7, with TRBD1 matching 9 bases. This CDR3 has 19 residues. V dropped 4 bases and J dropped 1; count of bases not matched to a gene: 17. Germline CDR1 is MDHEN and CDR2 is SYDVKM. This chain's CDR3 is CASSSNHLRQGGFSYEQYF. CDR3 sequence (DNA): TGTGCCAGCAGTTCCAATCACTTACGACAGGGGGGTTTTTCCTACGAGCAGTACTTC.

This clone showed up just once. The chain couples TRBV21-1 to TRBJ2-7; the table's D call of TRBD1 was not tested on the DNA. TRBV21-1 is noted as a pseudogene. The CDR3 loop spans 12 amino acids. The CDR3 nucleotides are TGTGCCAGCAGCATTCACAGGCTTCACGGGTACTTC. It translates to CASSIHRLHGYF.

This chain joins TRBV6-5 and TRBJ1-1; 11 bases are a match to TRBD1. After removal of 4 bases from V and 8 bases from J, the junction contained 3 bases not matched to a gene. The CDR3 extends over 13 amino acids. The germline CDR1 and CDR2 sequences are MNHEY and SVGAGI. Here the CDR3 DNA reads TGTGCCAGCAGTTCGGGACAGGGGGACGAAGCTTTCTTT. This sequence encodes CASSSGQGDEAFF.

V usage is TRBV30 and J usage is TRBJ2-1, with a weak D call TRBD1 (7 bases). Trimming shortened V by 4 bases and J by 2 bases, and 15 bases separated the two germline ends. The length of the CDR3 is 15 residues. From germline, CDR1 is GTSNPN and CDR2 SVGIG (reference sequence). CDR3 residues: CAWKGGTAPYNEQFF. CDR3 sequence (DNA): TGTGCCTGGAAAGGGGGGACAGCTCCCTACAATGAGCAGTTCTTC.

The chain has TRBV29-1 and TRBJ1-2; weak D call: TRBD1 (6 bases). The germline V and J ends were trimmed by 1 base and 3 bases, with 9 bases remaining between them. Germline V lookup: CDR1 SQVTM, CDR2 ANQGSEA. This CDR3 region has 13 residues. CDR3: CSVEGRTDYGYTF. For the CDR3, the DNA is TGCAGCGTTGAAGGGAGGACAGACTATGGCTACACCTTC.

The genes are TRBV7-2 and TRBJ2-3, with 12 bases matching TRBD2. CDR3 length equals 15 residues. Trimming took 6 bases from V and 2 from J; bases not matched to a gene: 3. The germline CDR1 and CDR2 sequences are SGHTA and FQGNSA. As DNA, the CDR3 is TGTGCCAGCAGACGACTAGCGGGAGTCACAGATACGCAGTATTTT. It encodes CASRRLAGVTDTQYF.

The chain joins TRBV5-6 to TRBJ2-2, with 10 bases fitting TRBD1. CDR3 length: 16 amino acids. CDR1 is SGHDT and CDR2 is YYEEEE in the germline V gene. V lost 2 bases to trimming and J lost 6 bases; unmatched junction nucleotides: 7. CDR3 protein: CASSFRDRGLAGELFF. CDR3 sequence (DNA): TGTGCCAGCAGCTTCAGAGACAGGGGGCTCGCCGGGGAGCTGTTTTTT.

The V gene is TRBV6-5, the J gene TRBJ1-5; unclear D gene. The V and J ends lost 2 bases and 4 bases respectively, with 6 bases between them. The germline gives CDR1 MNHEY, CDR2 SVGAGI. This CDR3 contains 13 residues. For the CDR3, the DNA is TGTGCCAGCAGTTACGGCGGAAATCAGCCCCAGCATTTT. Residues: CASSYGGNQPQHF.

The CDR3 DNA follows: TGCGCCAGCAGCCAAGAGAGGTCTCGAACCTTCGGGGATACGCAGTATTTT. The encoded protein is CASSQERSRTFGDTQYF. This rearrangement joins TRBV4-3 to TRBJ2-3; no definite D call. Germline-derived CDR1 and CDR2 are LGHNA and YSLEER. The CDR3 runs 17 residues. V was cut by 0 bases and J by 6 bases, with 19 bases left in between.

V is TRBV6-6 and J is TRBJ2-3; 9 nucleotides agree with TRBD1. V lost 4 bases and J lost 0; bases outside the gene matches: 5. The germline gives CDR1 MNHNY, CDR2 SVGAGI (reference sequence). This CDR3 region has 16 residues. The CDR3 loop reads CASSFRTGASTDTQYF. In nucleotides, the CDR3 is TGTGCCAGCAGTTTCCGGACAGGGGCGAGCACAGATACGCAGTATTTT.

Only a few counts were recorded for this clone. The V gene is TRBV4-1, the J gene TRBJ2-5; TRBD2 matches 10 bases. The CDR3 extends over 14 amino acids. V gave up 2 bases and J gave up 7 bases; unmatched junction bases: 4. Germline values: CDR1 MGHRA, CDR2 YSYEKL. The DNA of the CDR3 is TGCGCCAGCAGCCAAACTAGCGGGGCCGGGACCCAGTACTTC. Translation gives CASSQTSGAGTQYF.

In its sample, this clone was seen a few times. This rearrangement joins TRBV28 to TRBJ2-7, with 8 nucleotides matching TRBD1. J lost 2 bases, V lost 5 bases, and 2 bases had no gene match. Germline loops: CDR1 MDHEN, CDR2 SYDVKM. The CDR3 sequence is 13 residues long. CDR3 in amino acids: CASSRDRTYEQYF. CDR3 bases: TGTGCCAGCAGTCGGGACAGGACCTACGAGCAGTACTTC.

J is TRBJ2-7 and V is TRBV19; tentatively, D is TRBD1 (5 bases). Germline-derived CDR1 and CDR2 are LNHDA and SQIVND (reference sequence). The V and J ends lost 6 bases and 3 bases respectively, with 15 bases between them. The CDR3 is made up of 14 amino acids. The CDR3: CASSQSKGYYEQYF. The CDR3 DNA reads as TGTGCCAGTAGCCAATCGAAGGGGTACTACGAGCAGTACTTC.

This rearrangement joins TRBV6-5 to TRBJ2-1; the D gene is possibly TRBD1 (8 bases). This CDR3 region has 14 residues. The V gene lost 5 bases and the J gene lost 9 bases, with 17 bases spanning the gap. Germline CDR1 reads MNHEY; CDR2 reads SVGAGI. CDR3 in DNA: TGTGCCAGCAGTAAACAGGGGGGGTCGGGTGAGCAGTTCTTC. It yields the protein CASSKQGGSGEQFF.

This chain uses TRBV7-6 with TRBJ2-7, with 7 positions matching TRBD1. Losses at the gene ends were 6 bases for V and 2 bases for J; bases not matched to a gene: 4. Per germline, CDR1 SGHVS and CDR2 FNYEAQ. The CDR3 totals 13 residues. The CDR3 reads CASRPTGAYEQYF. CDR3 nucleotide sequence: TGTGCCAGCAGGCCTACAGGGGCCTACGAGCAGTACTTC.

The J gene is TRBJ2-3, the V gene TRBV6-6; 13 bases agree with TRBD2. V lost 7 bases to trimming and J lost 3 bases; unmatched junction nucleotides: 7. Looked up from germline, CDR1 is MNHNY and CDR2 is SVGAGI (reference sequence). The length of the CDR3 is 16 residues. In DNA form, the CDR3 reads TGTGCCAGCACCCGCGGACTAGCGGGAGTTACAGATACGCAGTATTTT. The encoded protein is CASTRGLAGVTDTQYF.

V gene TRBV30 combines with J gene TRBJ2-2, with TRBD2 matching 9 bases. The CDR3 sequence is 16 residues long. V gave up 7 bases and J gave up 6 bases; unmatched junction bases: 15. Germline loops: CDR1 GTSNPN, CDR2 SVGIG (reference sequence). The CDR3: CAYREDRTSVAGELFF. Here the CDR3 DNA reads TGTGCCTACCGAGAAGATAGGACTAGCGTTGCCGGGGAGCTGTTTTTT.

A few counts support this clone. The chain is built from TRBV7-8 and TRBJ2-3, with TRBD2 as a possible D gene (5 bases). Germline V lookup: CDR1 SGHVS, CDR2 FQNEAQ. CDR3 length: 18 residues. The V and J ends lost 5 bases and 0 bases respectively, with 21 bases between them. The CDR3 DNA reads TGTGCCAGCAGCCCTAGGCCCTTGGGAGAGTATAGCACAGATACGCAGTATTTT. It translates to CASSPRPLGEYSTDTQYF.

The chain has TRBV2 and TRBJ2-7, with D possibly matching TRBD2 (5 bases). Germline-derived CDR1 and CDR2 are SNHLY and FYNNEI. The CDR3 consists of 11 residues. The germline V and J ends were trimmed by 8 bases and 6 bases, with 11 bases remaining between them. For the CDR3, the DNA is TGTGCCAGCTCTAGCATTCCCGAGCAGTACTTC. Its protein product is CASSSIPEQYF.

The J gene is TRBJ2-1, the V gene TRBV7-2, with 8 bases identical to TRBD1. Per the germline V gene, CDR1 is SGHTA and CDR2 is FQGNSA. The CDR3 contains 13 residues. With V trimmed by 5 bases and J by 9 bases, 6 bases remained unmatched. The CDR3 region has the DNA TGTGCCAGCAGCCGTACAGGGGGAGGTGAGCAGTTCTTC. Translating it yields CASSRTGGGEQFF.

The CDR3 protein is CATQRTSGYNEQFF. The CDR3 DNA follows: TGTGCCACCCAGAGGACTAGCGGCTACAATGAGCAGTTCTTC. The V call is TRBV15, the J call TRBJ2-1; 10 bases are shared with TRBD2. The germline CDR1 and CDR2 sequences are LNHNV and YYDKDF (reference sequence). V was pared by 8 bases and J by 3 bases, with 4 bases of the junction left unmatched. This CDR3 region has 14 residues.

The CDR3 region is CASSLVLSGELFF. The CDR3, as DNA: TGTGCCAGCAGCTTAGTCCTATCCGGGGAGCTGTTTTTT. The chain carries TRBV7-9 and TRBJ2-2; D not certain. The CDR3 extends over 13 amino acids. Germline-derived CDR1 and CDR2 are SEHNR and FQNEAQ (reference sequence). Trimming took off 1 base at V and 6 bases at J, with 6 bases between the two ends.

The J gene is TRBJ1-1, the V gene TRBV27, with D uncertain. V dropped 2 bases and J dropped 4 bases, with 14 bases sitting between them. The germline CDR1 and CDR2 sequences are MNHEY and SMNVEV (reference sequence). The CDR3 extends over 15 amino acids. CDR3 amino acids: CASSLVASRGTEAFF. Here the CDR3 DNA reads TGTGCCAGCAGTTTAGTAGCATCGCGGGGCACTGAAGCTTTCTTT.

The CDR3, as DNA: TGTGCCATCAGTGATAATCCGGGAGTGGGGACTGAAGCTTTCTTT. Its protein is CAISDNPGVGTEAFF. The chain is built from TRBV10-3 and TRBJ1-1; D uncertain. CDR1 is ENHRY, CDR2 SYGVKD, per germline. This CDR3 is 15 amino acids long. Trimming removed 3 bases from V and 5 bases from J, with 16 bases in between.

V gene TRBV27 combines with J gene TRBJ1-1; 10 bases match TRBD1. J lost 4 bases, V lost 6 bases, and 8 bases had no gene match. In germline, CDR1 is MNHEY, CDR2 SMNVEV (reference sequence). The CDR3 extends over 15 amino acids. The CDR3 bases are TGTGCCAGCAGGACAGGGGGCTCAATAATCACTGAAGCTTTCTTT. Its protein is CASRTGGSIITEAFF.

The V gene is TRBV19, the J gene TRBJ2-3; no clear D. This CDR3 is built from 14 residues. With 3 bases removed from V and 0 bases from J, the gap between germline ends came to 7 bases. The germline V gene has CDR1 LNHDA and CDR2 SQIVND (reference sequence). The CDR3 bases are TGTGCCAGTAGTATCATGACTAGCACAGATACGCAGTATTTT. Amino acids: CASSIMTSTDTQYF.